The clone carrying this T cell receptor beta chain was observed a few times. Its specificity is unknown. The sample comes from a study of metastatic and nonmetastatic thyroid tumors. On the study more broadly: Both malignant and benign thyroid patients supplied peripheral blood and tumor or nodule tissue samples, across which the repertoires of these patients were then compared. The study, taken as a whole, reports: TCR beta diversity was reportedly significantly higher in malignant thyroid tumors than benign nodules, in blood and tumor.

The V gene's germline CDR1 is MNHEY and CDR2 SMNVEV (reference sequence). The V gene end was trimmed by 10 bases and the J gene end by 0 bases; junction bases not matched to a gene: 5. CDR3 length: 13 amino acids. Thyroid surgery was preceded by no treatment in any patient. In the source study's methods: It was from CDR3 differences across clinicopathological groups that a distant-metastasis classifier for papillary thyroid cancer was built. TCRdb reassembled clones from the PCR reads with MiXCR. In this record, the V and J calls reflect TCRdb's handling and not the investigators' own analysis. The table shows about 31,000 clones, with approximately 19% occurring only once.

J is TRBJ2-7 and V is TRBV27, with TRBD2 identical over 8 bases. The sequenced sample was blood. This clonotype was obtained from a female donor with papillary thyroid cancer or a benign thyroid nodule (not recorded which). Some clones in this sample may be carry-over from other donors' samples. The CDR3 here is CATHSGTSYEQYF. The CDR3 coding sequence is TGTGCCACCCATAGCGGGACCTCCTACGAGCAGTACTTC.